This T cell receptor beta chain was retrieved from a study of OX40 agonist ivuxolimab in advanced cancers. Study as a whole: Of mixed ages from about 23 to 90 and averaging 60 years, the group was about 80% male.

TCRdb keeps only in-frame clones here, not all; method: immunoSEQ multiplex PCR. This table holds approximately 76,000 clones, roughly 88% found once. Trimming left V 0 bases short and J 5 bases short, with 11 bases between. This CDR3 is 15 amino acids long. Germline V gene sequence: CDR1 ENHRY, CDR2 SYGVKD. The sequence was obtained from an adult with an advanced solid tumor such as melanoma, head and neck, liver or kidney cancer. The sample here was CD4+ or CD8+ T cells sorted from blood, taken in a trial of the OX40 agonist ivuxolimab. V usage is TRBV10-3 and J usage is TRBJ1-5, with D uncertain. For the CDR3, the DNA is TGTGCCATCAGTGAGTCGCCTCGGGGTGATCAGCCCCAGCATTTT. Translating gives CAISESPRGDQPQHF.